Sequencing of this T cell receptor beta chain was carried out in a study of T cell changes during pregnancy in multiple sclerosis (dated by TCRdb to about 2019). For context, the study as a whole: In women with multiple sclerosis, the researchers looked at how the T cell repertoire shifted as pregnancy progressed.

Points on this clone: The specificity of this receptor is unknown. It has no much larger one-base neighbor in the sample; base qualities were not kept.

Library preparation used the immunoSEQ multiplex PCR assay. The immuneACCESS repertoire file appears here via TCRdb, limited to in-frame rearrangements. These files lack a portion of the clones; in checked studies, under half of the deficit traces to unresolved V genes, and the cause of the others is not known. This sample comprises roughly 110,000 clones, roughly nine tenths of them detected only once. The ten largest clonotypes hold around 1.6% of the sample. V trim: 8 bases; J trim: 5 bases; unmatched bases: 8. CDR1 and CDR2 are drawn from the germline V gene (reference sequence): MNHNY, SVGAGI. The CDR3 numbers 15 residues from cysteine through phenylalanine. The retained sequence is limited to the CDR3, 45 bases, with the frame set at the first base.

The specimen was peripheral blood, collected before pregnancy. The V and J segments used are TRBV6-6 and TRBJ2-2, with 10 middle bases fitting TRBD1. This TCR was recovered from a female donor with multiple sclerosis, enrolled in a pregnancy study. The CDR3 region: CASEGGTGVTGELFF. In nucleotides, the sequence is TGTGCCAGCGAAGGCGGGACAGGGGTAACCGGGGAGCTGTTTTTT.